The rows below give T cell receptor beta chains drawn from one sample of a study of response to subunit inactivated influenza vaccine. TCRdb recomputed calls from the RT-PCR reads with MiXCR, one row per CDR3 protein. The sample records more than 550,000 distinct CDR3 sequences, approximately 12% being singletons. The sequencing used PBMCs from blood, collected on the day of vaccination. Receptors originate from a man aged 50-59 years who received an inactivated influenza vaccine. Each CDR3 is given with its conserved first and last residue. Each record gives: J gene, V gene, clone size, D gene, CDR3 DNA, CDR3 protein. The D gene is left open where the match is weak. Size tells how often a clone was seen (once, few, many) or the class of an expanded clone, and some rows leave it out.

TRBJ2-6 TRBV11-2 many NA TGTGCCAGCAGCTTGGGACTCCTCTCCGTCAGGGCCAACGTCCTGACTTTC CASSLGLLSVRANVLTF
TRBJ2-1 TRBV12-3/TRBV12-4 few NA TGTGCCAGCAGTCCCGGAGTATACAATGAGCAGTTCTTC CASSPGVYNEQFF
TRBJ2-5 TRBV11-2 NA NA TGTGCCAGCCGTGGGGGGTTCGGTGAGACCCAGTACTTC CASRGGFGETQYF
TRBJ2-3 TRBV2 NA NA TGTGCCAGCAGTGCCTTAGGCACAGATACGCAGTATTTT CASSALGTDTQYF
TRBJ2-2 TRBV6-4 NA NA TGTGCCAGCAGTCCAACTAGCACCGGGGAGCTGTTTTTT CASSPTSTGELFF
TRBJ1-1 TRBV7-9 few TRBD1 TGTGCCAGCAGCTTAGGGGACAGGTACACTGAAGCTTTCTTT CASSLGDRYTEAFF
TRBJ2-2 TRBV6-5 NA NA TGTGCCAGCAGTTACATTGCGGGGACGAACACCGGGGAGCTGTTTTTT CASSYIAGTNTGELFF
TRBJ2-1 TRBV29-1 many NA TGCAGCGTCGTGGGACGTCTCCATCACAATGAGCAGTTCTTC CSVVGRLHHNEQFF
TRBJ2-5 TRBV12-3/TRBV12-4 few NA TGTGCCAGCAGTTTTCCCGGCAGGCTGTGGGAGACCCAGTACTTC CASSFPGRLWETQYF
TRBJ2-2 TRBV5-1 few TRBD2 TGCGCCAGCAGCTTGTTTCCGGGGGGGAGCGGTCCCGGGGAGCTGTTTTTT CASSLFPGGSGPGELFF
TRBJ1-2 TRBV28 few NA TGTGCCAGCAAGGCCCCGGTTAGAAACTATGGCTACACCTTC CASKAPVRNYGYTF
TRBJ2-1 TRBV27 many TRBD2 TGTGCCAGCAGTTCCCAGGGACTAGCGGGGGTGAAGAATGAGCAGTTCTTC CASSSQGLAGVKNEQFF
TRBJ1-1 TRBV2 NA TRBD1 TGTGCCAGCGGACGAAACAGGGGCGGGACGACTGAAGCTTTCTTT CASGRNRGGTTEAFF
TRBJ2-7 TRBV20-1 few TRBD1 TGCAGTGCTAGAGGGACAGGGGGGGTTTACGAGCAGTACTTC CSARGTGGVYEQYF
TRBJ2-5 TRBV11-2 few TRBD1 TGTGCCAGCAGCGAAACCGGGACAGGGAGAGAGACCCAGTACTTC CASSETGTGRETQYF
TRBJ2-7 TRBV28 few TRBD1 TGTGCCAGCAGAGCGACAGGACAGGCCTACGAGCAGTACTTC CASRATGQAYEQYF
TRBJ2-5 TRBV28 few TRBD2 TGTGCCAGCAGCCAGAGCGGGGGCGGGGAGACCCAGTACTTC CASSQSGGGETQYF
TRBJ2-1 TRBV6-2/TRBV6-3 few NA TGTGCCAGCAGCTCCACAGATAACAATGAGCAGTTCTTC CASSSTDNNEQFF
TRBJ2-7 TRBV4-2 few TRBD2 TGTGCCAGCAGCCAAGCCTCTAGCGGGGGGTCTTACGAGCAGTACTTC CASSQASSGGSYEQYF
TRBJ2-5 TRBV29-1 NA NA TGCAGCGTCCTGGAGGTCTTCCGGGGTCGCCCGACCCAGTACTTC CSVLEVFRGRPTQYF
TRBJ1-4 TRBV14 NA TRBD1 TGTGCCAGCAGCCAGGCAGGAGGAGGGGGCGAAAAACTGTTTTTT CASSQAGGGGEKLFF
TRBJ1-6 TRBV7-8 many NA TGTGCCAGCAGTTATAGCAGGGTATTGGGTTCACCCCTCCACTTT CASSYSRVLGSPLHF
TRBJ2-1 TRBV6-5 few TRBD2 TGTGCCAGCAGTTTGACTAGCGGAAAGAGAAATGAGCAGTTCTTC CASSLTSGKRNEQFF
TRBJ2-7 TRBV5-1 few TRBD1 TGCGCCAGCAGCTCCGGGACAGGGGGAATGGGCGAGCAGTACTTC CASSSGTGGMGEQYF
TRBJ2-1 TRBV10-2 few TRBD2 TGCGCCAGCAACGGACTAGCGGGAGACAATGAGCAGTTCTTC CASNGLAGDNEQFF
TRBJ1-1 TRBV20-1 few NA TGCAGTGCTAGAGATCGACTCCATAACACTGAAGCTTTCTTT CSARDRLHNTEAFF
TRBJ2-5 TRBV3-1 once NA TGTGCCAGCAGCCAGCGTCTTGGAGGGGCTACCCCAGAGACCCAGTACTTC CASSQRLGGATPETQYF
TRBJ2-1 TRBV19 few NA TGTGCCAGTAGTCTTATCCCCTCCTCCTACAATGAGCAGTTCTTC CASSLIPSSYNEQFF
TRBJ2-7 TRBV7-8 few TRBD2 TGTGCCAGCAGCAATATAGCGGGTGGCTCCTACGAGCAGTACTTC CASSNIAGGSYEQYF
TRBJ2-5 TRBV20-1 once TRBD2 TGCAGTGCTTCCGATGGGACTAGCGGTTATGTACAAGAGACCCAGTACTTC CSASDGTSGYVQETQYF
TRBJ2-3 TRBV20-1 many NA TGCAGTGCAGAGTGGACAGTCAAGACAGATACGCAGTATTTT CSAEWTVKTDTQYF
TRBJ2-7 TRBV5-1 many NA TGCGCCAGCAGCGTCGGGACAAGCTACGAGCAGTACTTC CASSVGTSYEQYF
TRBJ1-5 TRBV20-1 NA NA TGCGCAACAGGGTCACAGCCCCAGCATTTT CATGSQPQHF
TRBJ1-1 TRBV2 few NA TGTGCCAGCAGCAAGGACGGGATGAACACTGAAGCTTTCTTT CASSKDGMNTEAFF
TRBJ2-7 TRBV6-2/TRBV6-3 NA TRBD2 TGTGCCAGCAGACCGGGACTACCTCCCTACGAGCAGTACTTC CASRPGLPPYEQYF
TRBJ2-5 TRBV11-3 NA NA TGTGCCAGCAGCCCAGAAGGGTACCAAGAGACCCAGTACTTC CASSPEGYQETQYF
TRBJ2-1 TRBV5-6 few NA TGTGCCAGCAGTTTGGCCGGGTCCTTTATGGCGGGATACACATACAATGAGCAGTTCTTC CASSLAGSFMAGYTYNEQFF
TRBJ2-7 TRBV21-1 few NA TGTGCCAGCAGCAAAGCTTGCAAAGTGGGGCTATCCTACGAGCAGTACTTC CASSKACKVGLSYEQYF
TRBJ2-7 TRBV2 NA NA TGTGCCAGCAGGGAAGGGGTTTACGAGCAGTACTTC CASREGVYEQYF
TRBJ2-7 TRBV13 NA TRBD1 TGTGCCAGCAGCACAGGGGGCTCCTACGAGCAGTACTTC CASSTGGSYEQYF
TRBJ2-7 TRBV6-2/TRBV6-3 NA NA TGTGCCAGCAGTTACTCCCCTTCTAGCTTCCACGAGCAGTACTTC CASSYSPSSFHEQYF
TRBJ2-7 TRBV5-1 NA NA TGCGCCAGCAGCTTGGGGCGGGGAGCCCAGGCCCTCCTAACCTACGAGCAGTACTTC CASSLGRGAQALLTYEQYF
TRBJ2-3 TRBV6-1 NA NA TGTGCCAGCAACGCGGGGAGGAGGGATACGCAGTATTTT CASNAGRRDTQYF
TRBJ2-3 TRBV5-1 NA TRBD1 TGCGCCAGCAGCCCCTGGACAGGAGTCACAGATACGCAGTATTTT CASSPWTGVTDTQYF
TRBJ2-1 TRBV6-2/TRBV6-3 few TRBD1 TGTGCCAGCATTAAACAGGGGGCGGTCTACAATGAGCAGTTCTTC CASIKQGAVYNEQFF
TRBJ2-1 TRBV20-1 many NA TGCAGTGCTAGAGTCGGGACGACCTACAATGAGCAGTTCTTC CSARVGTTYNEQFF
TRBJ1-2 TRBV27 NA NA TGTGCCAGCAGTTTACACCTTAACTATGGCTACACCTTC CASSLHLNYGYTF
TRBJ2-2 TRBV9 few NA TGTGCCAGCAGTACCAACAGGGCCACCGGGGAGCTGTTTTTT CASSTNRATGELFF
TRBJ1-1 TRBV12-3/TRBV12-4 NA NA TGTGCCAGCAGGCCCAGGGGCACTGAAGCTTTCTTT CASRPRGTEAFF
TRBJ2-3 TRBV10-3 few TRBD2 TGTGCCATCAGTGGACTGGCGGGGGGGAGCACAGATACGCAGTATTTT CAISGLAGGSTDTQYF
TRBJ2-1 TRBV7-9 few NA TGTGCCAGCAGCTTAGGTCTCAGCGAGAGTAGGTACAATGAGCAGTTCTTC CASSLGLSESRYNEQFF
TRBJ2-4 TRBV6-2/TRBV6-3 few NA TGTGCCAGCAGTTACTCGGGTCATAAAAACATTCAGTACTTC CASSYSGHKNIQYF
TRBJ2-3 TRBV20-1 few NA TGCAGTGCTCCCCGGGGGCAGGGGAATACGCAGTATTTT CSAPRGQGNTQYF